This TCR beta chain was identified in a study of early T cells in non-severe SARS-CoV-2 infection. Individually, cDNA molecules had unique molecular identifiers attached to them. TCRdb called the 5' RACE reads again in MiXCR, with one record for every CDR3 protein. The sample lists roughly 66,000 distinct CDR3 sequences; roughly 9% were seen once. Germline CDR1 reads SEHNR; CDR2 reads FQNEAQ (reference sequence). CDR3 size: 14 residues. The V end lost 2 bases, the J end lost 8 bases, and 12 bases lay between the germline ends. The sample taken for sequencing was whole blood. This sequence was found in an adult who was a healthcare worker with PCR-confirmed SARS-CoV-2 infection or an uninfected control (not recorded which). The J gene is TRBJ2-2, the V gene TRBV7-9; D gene uncertain. This CDR3 reads CASSLSLPTGELFF. The DNA of the CDR3 is TGTGCCAGCAGCTTAAGCCTGCCGACTGGGGAGCTGTTTTTT.